One and the same sample provided the 14 T cell receptor beta chains below, sequenced in a study of spatial heterogeneity in lung cancer. From the 5' RACE reads, TCRdb called clonotypes with MiXCR, one entry per CDR3 protein. In the table there are about 50,000 distinct CDR3 sequences, 7.5% to 8% of which are singletons. As to time point: sample taken at primary tumor resection. Without sorting, whole RNA was sequenced from tumor, nontumor lung or frozen PBMC. This sample comprised PBMCs, obtained at surgery. The receptor source for this set is a female donor with early-stage non-small cell lung cancer.

The chain carries TRBV7-9 and TRBJ2-1; a possible D gene is TRBD1 (6 bases). The length of the CDR3 is 12 residues. V was trimmed by 6 bases and J by 6 bases, leaving 9 bases between them. CDR1 and CDR2 (germline): SEHNR, FQNEAQ (reference sequence). The DNA for the CDR3 is TGTGCCAGCAGGGAACAGGGCAATGAGCAGTTCTTC. Residues: CASREQGNEQFF. The full variable domain, its missing parts supplied by reference TRBV7-9 and TRBJ2-1, is DTGVSQNPRHKITKRGQNVTFRCDPISEHNRLYWYRQTLGQGPEFLTYFQNEAQLEKSRLLSDRFSAERPKGSFSTLEIQRTEQGDSAMYLCASREQGNEQFFGPGTRLTVL.

The chain joins TRBV7-8 to TRBJ1-1; D may be TRBD1 (6 bases). V lost 1 base and J 1 base, leaving 7 bases between the germline ends. CDR3 size: 14 residues. Germline loops: CDR1 SGHVS, CDR2 FQNEAQ. Here the CDR3 DNA reads TGTGCCAGCAGCTTAGTACAGGGGAACACTGAAGCTTTCTTT. Its protein is CASSLVQGNTEAFF.

This clonotype was detected ten times or more. The chain recombines TRBV19 with TRBJ1-2, with no clear D. The V gene's germline CDR1 is LNHDA and CDR2 SQIVND (reference sequence). The CDR3 length is 11 residues. V was clipped by 5 bases and J by 4 bases, with 5 bases between them. DNA for the CDR3: TGTGCCAGTAGTGCAAGCTATGGCTACACCTTC. This gives the protein CASSASYGYTF.

V is TRBV5-1 and J is TRBJ2-7; D possibly corresponds to TRBD1 (6 bases). This CDR3 has 16 amino acids. V was clipped by 4 bases and J by 4 bases, with 21 bases between them. From germline, CDR1 is SGHRS and CDR2 YFSETQ. CDR3 bases: TGCGCCAGCAGCCTGGACCACCCCGGGACAAATTACGAGCAGTACTTC. It translates to CASSLDHPGTNYEQYF.

The chain couples TRBV6-6 to TRBJ1-2; unclear D gene. Per the germline V gene, CDR1 is MNHNY and CDR2 is SVGAGI (reference sequence). CDR3 length equals 14 residues. V was cut by 6 bases and J by 7 bases, with 18 bases left in between. The CDR3 sequence is CASSRSNRVSGYTF. DNA for the CDR3: TGTGCCAGCAGCCGAAGTAATAGGGTTTCTGGCTACACCTTC.

The rearrangement links TRBV7-2 to TRBJ2-3; D perhaps matches TRBD1 (5 bases). The CDR3 sequence is 15 residues long. Deletions cut 5 bases from V and 3 bases from J, with 15 bases between. The germline V gene encodes CDR1 SGHTA and CDR2 FQGNSA. In nucleotides, the CDR3 is TGTGCCAGCAGCATTCGATCGAGACAGACAGATACGCAGTATTTT. Translation: CASSIRSRQTDTQYF.

J is TRBJ1-6 and V is TRBV3-1, with a tentative D call TRBD1 (5 bases). Germline lookup yields CDR1 LGHDT and CDR2 YNNKEL (reference sequence). The CDR3 totals 14 residues. V lost 4 bases and J lost 5, with 9 bases in between. Here the CDR3 reads CASSPSGHNSPLHF. In DNA form, the CDR3 reads TGTGCCAGCAGCCCTTCGGGGCATAATTCACCCCTCCACTTT.

This clonotype was seen at least ten times. The chain is built from TRBV9 and TRBJ1-2; D call uncertain. CDR1 is SGDLS, CDR2 YYNGEE, per germline. There are 13 residues in the CDR3. V lost 4 bases and J 6 bases, leaving 13 bases between the germline ends. As DNA, the CDR3 is TGTGCCAGCAGCACACCCACGAGAAATGGCTACACCTTC. Its translation: CASSTPTRNGYTF. Drawing the rest from reference TRBV9 and TRBJ1-2, the complete variable domain is DSGVTQTPKHLITATGQRVTLRCSPRSGDLSVYWYQQSLDQGLQFLIQYYNGEERAKGNILERFSAQQFPDLHSELNLSSLELGDSALYFCASSTPTRNGYTFGSGTRLTVV.

This clonotype was seen only a few times. V and J are TRBV28 and TRBJ2-7, with unresolved D. Between the trimmed V and J ends, which lost 3 bases and 4 bases, there was a span of 4 bases. Germline values: CDR1 MDHEN, CDR2 SYDVKM. The CDR3 runs to 11 residues. The CDR3 is CASSLMYEQYF. The DNA of the CDR3 is TGTGCCAGCAGTTTGATGTACGAGCAGTACTTC.

The rearrangement links TRBV29-1 to TRBJ2-5; TRBD1 is a possible D gene (5 bases). Germline V CDR1 and CDR2: SQVTM, ANQGSEA. The CDR3 totals 12 residues. The V end lost 6 bases, the J end lost 3 bases, and 11 bases lay between the germline ends. CDR3 region: CSVGRQKETQYF. CDR3 DNA sequence: TGCAGCGTCGGCAGACAGAAAGAGACCCAGTACTTC.

This clonotype was counted a few times. The chain employs TRBV19 and TRBJ1-5, with D tentatively TRBD1 (5 bases). The germline CDR1 and CDR2 sequences are LNHDA and SQIVND (reference sequence). V lost 2 bases and J lost 6, with 8 bases in between. This CDR3 spans 13 amino acids. CDR3 loop: CASSIRGVQPQHF. CDR3 in DNA: TGTGCCAGTAGTATACGGGGCGTTCAGCCCCAGCATTTT.

This clonotype was found a few times. The chain is built from TRBV20-1 and TRBJ2-7; D gene uncertain. Looked up from germline, CDR1 is DFQATT and CDR2 is SNEGSKA (reference sequence). Trimming stripped 3 bases from V and 7 bases from J, with 16 bases between. The CDR3 is made up of 13 amino acids. The CDR3 reads CSASPTVNGEQYF. In DNA, the CDR3 is TGCAGTGCTAGTCCTACGGTCAATGGGGAGCAGTACTTC.

The chain employs TRBV7-2 and TRBJ1-6; maybe TRBD1 (5 bases). This CDR3 comprises 17 residues. The germline V and J ends were trimmed by 2 bases and 5 bases, with 16 bases remaining between them. Germline V CDR1 and CDR2: SGHTA, FQGNSA. The CDR3 bases are TGTGCCAGCAGCTTAAGGGCAGGCCGAGGGGATAATTCACCCCTCCACTTT. It yields the protein CASSLRAGRGDNSPLHF.

This clonotype has only a few counts. The V gene is TRBV20-1, the J gene TRBJ2-3; 8 bases line up with TRBD1. The ends lost 1 base at V and 1 base at J; junction bases unmatched: 16. There are 19 residues in the CDR3. Germline CDR1 and CDR2: DFQATT and SNEGSKA (reference sequence). This CDR3 reads CSARVYGQGVHLGTDTQYF. CDR3 bases: TGCAGTGCTAGAGTTTATGGACAGGGCGTCCACTTAGGCACAGATACGCAGTATTTT.